This TCR beta chain was sequenced in a study of T cells in Graves' hyperthyroidism and ophthalmopathy (dated by TCRdb to the late 2010s). The study in broad terms: Peripheral blood was collected at initial diagnosis, before any treatment. To identify distinguishing TCR V-J signatures, a discovery cohort of 100 patients was used, comprising 43 with Graves' ophthalmopathy and around 57 with stable Graves' hyperthyroidism. In several Graves' hyperthyroidism patients, the study also compared T-cell repertoires from thyroid tissue with T-cell repertoires from blood. An independent validation cohort of around 19 hyperthyroidism patients and about 15 patients who later progressed to ophthalmopathy tested prospective prediction of ophthalmopathy. According to the paper, TCR Vbeta CDR3 sequencing was carried out on some 130 peripheral blood samples, which came from approximately 43 ophthalmopathy, around 74 hyperthyroidism and roughly 17 progressor patients. Once sampling was done, hyperthyroidism patients were given methimazole at a starting dose of 30 mg daily, whereas ophthalmopathy patients were given high-dose intravenous methylprednisolone. The 75 to 100 discovery patients were randomly divided into training and test sets at a 7:3 ratio.

Overall results and qualifications from the work: No statistical method was used to set the sample size in advance, and investigators knew the group allocation. Most expanded thyroid clonotypes (frequency above 0.001) were also detected in blood, suggesting blood repertoires may reflect thyroid immune responses. In cross-validation, a model built on a 13 V-J signature told ophthalmopathy apart from stable hyperthyroidism with just under 90% sensitivity and roughly 82% specificity, and in testing the same model reached 80%/75%. During validation, the model predicted progression to ophthalmopathy a median of around 7 months ahead of onset, with roughly 65% sensitivity and less than 85% specificity.

In the ophthalmopathy patients, disease was moderately to severely active, with a Clinical Activity Score of 3 or more, a NOSPECS grade of 4 or more, and a duration of less than 3 months. Patients with uncontrolled infections, other autoimmune diseases, pregnancy or lactation were excluded. Diagnoses relied on clinical symptoms, serum thyroxine and TRAb, thyroid ultrasound and orbital computed tomography. Ficoll-Paque density gradient centrifugation was used to isolate PBMCs from around 10 ml of fresh peripheral blood. Total RNA was extracted with Trizol reagent, and quality was checked on an Agilent 2100 Bioanalyzer. Amplification of TCR beta CDR3 regions was carried out from RNA transcripts. For the first round of RT-PCR on the TCR CDR3, the HTBI primer set was used together with the Qiagen OneStep RT-PCR kit. Libraries were constructed in a second round of multiplex PCR, after which size selection and purification were performed. The libraries were sequenced on an Illumina HiSeq2000 using paired-end 100 bp reads. Per the authors' processing: SOAPnuke was used to process the raw data, removing reads that contained adapters or uncalled bases, had a mean Phred below 15, or lacked an exact match to the constant primer or identifier. COPE v1.2.5 was used to merge high-quality paired reads, and clonotypes were defined as unique nucleotide sequences. MiTCR v1.1 was used to align the clonotypes against IMGT TRBV, TRBD and TRBJ reference segments. The analysis included only V-J combinations with a frequency above 0.0001, which together covered around 99% of the repertoires. A TCS score was defined as the ratio between F50 (clonal expansion) and ExV (chaos), using BLOSUM62-based TCRdist between CDR3 peptides within each V-J. Welch's t-statistics and random forest reduced around 510 V-J features to roughly 13, which were used in a naive Bayes classifier (R e1071). The raw public data were reprocessed by TCRdb itself: fastp quality trimming at Q25, MiXCR clonotype calling, in-frame beta chains only. Every distinct CDR3 protein forms one entry, paired with its most common genes and DNA. TCRdb's processing, not the authors' own work, is the source of the V and J calls. In this sample the table shows approximately 410,000 distinct CDR3 sequences, roughly 15% of which occur a single time. The ten largest make up over 10% of the sample.

This clonotype was found many times. Its antigen is not yet known. Base quality data are lacking; no much larger clone is found one base away. V drops 6 bases and J drops 1 base, leaving 12 bases in between. Counted from cysteine to phenylalanine, this CDR3 has 14 amino acids. CDR3 DNA only is kept here, 42 bases in frame from base 1. The germline V gene provides CDR1 MNHNS and CDR2 SASEGT. Sequences were obtained from blood. The V and J segments used are TRBV6-1 and TRBJ1-2, with the D gene call left open. The origin of this receptor is a man between 18 and 29 years old with Graves' ophthalmopathy. The CDR3 has the sequence CASRYNRVNYGYTF. The bases read TGTGCCAGCAGATATAATAGAGTTAACTATGGCTACACCTTC.